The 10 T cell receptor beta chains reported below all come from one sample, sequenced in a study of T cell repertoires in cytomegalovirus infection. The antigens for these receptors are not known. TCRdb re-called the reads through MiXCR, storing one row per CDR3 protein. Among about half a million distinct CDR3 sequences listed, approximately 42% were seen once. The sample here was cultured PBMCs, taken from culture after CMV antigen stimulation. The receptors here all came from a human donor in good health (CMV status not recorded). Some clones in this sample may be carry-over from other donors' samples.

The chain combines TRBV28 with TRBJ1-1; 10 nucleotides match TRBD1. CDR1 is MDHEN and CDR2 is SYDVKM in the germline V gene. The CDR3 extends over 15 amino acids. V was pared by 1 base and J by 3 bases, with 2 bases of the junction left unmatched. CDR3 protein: CASSLLGTGDTEAFF. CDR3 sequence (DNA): TGTGCCAGCAGTTTATTGGGGACAGGGGACACTGAAGCTTTCTTT.

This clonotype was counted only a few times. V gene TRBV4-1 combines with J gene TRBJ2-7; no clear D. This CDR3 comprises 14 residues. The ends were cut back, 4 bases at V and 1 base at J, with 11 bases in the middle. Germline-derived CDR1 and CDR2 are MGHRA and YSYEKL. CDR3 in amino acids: CASSPALTSYEQYF. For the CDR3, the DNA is TGCGCCAGCAGCCCGGCCTTGACTTCCTACGAGCAGTACTTC.

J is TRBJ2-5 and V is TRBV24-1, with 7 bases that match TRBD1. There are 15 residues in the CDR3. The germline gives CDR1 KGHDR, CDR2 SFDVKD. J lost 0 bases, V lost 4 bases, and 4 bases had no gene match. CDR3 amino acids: CATSEPDRDQETQYF. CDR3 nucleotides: TGTGCCACCAGTGAACCCGACAGGGACCAAGAGACCCAGTACTTC.

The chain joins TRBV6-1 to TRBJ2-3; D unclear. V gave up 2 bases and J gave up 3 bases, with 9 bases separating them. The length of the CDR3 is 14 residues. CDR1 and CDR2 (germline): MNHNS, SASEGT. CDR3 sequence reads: CASSEMSHTDTQYF. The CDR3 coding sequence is TGTGCCAGCAGTGAAATGTCGCATACAGATACGCAGTATTTT.

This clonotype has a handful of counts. The CDR3 coding sequence is TGTGCCAGCAGCTTAGCGCAGGGGAACACCGGGGAGCTGTTTTTT. Protein product: CASSLAQGNTGELFF. The chain has TRBV7-8 and TRBJ2-2, with D tentatively TRBD1 (5 bases). V shed 0 bases and J shed 1 base, with 6 bases lying between them. Germline V gives CDR1 SGHVS, CDR2 FQNEAQ. The CDR3 length is 15 residues.

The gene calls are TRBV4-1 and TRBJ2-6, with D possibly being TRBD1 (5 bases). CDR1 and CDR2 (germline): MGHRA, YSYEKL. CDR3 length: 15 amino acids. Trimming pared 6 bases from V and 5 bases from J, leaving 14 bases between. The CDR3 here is CASRGYQGWANVLTF. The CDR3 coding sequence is TGCGCCAGCAGGGGGTACCAGGGCTGGGCCAACGTCCTGACTTTC.

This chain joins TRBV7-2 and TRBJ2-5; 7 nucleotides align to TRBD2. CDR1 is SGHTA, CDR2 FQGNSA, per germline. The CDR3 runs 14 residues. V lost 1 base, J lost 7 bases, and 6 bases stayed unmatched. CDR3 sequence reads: CASSLEWGGLTQYF. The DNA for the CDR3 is TGTGCCAGCAGCTTAGAATGGGGGGGTTTGACCCAGTACTTC.

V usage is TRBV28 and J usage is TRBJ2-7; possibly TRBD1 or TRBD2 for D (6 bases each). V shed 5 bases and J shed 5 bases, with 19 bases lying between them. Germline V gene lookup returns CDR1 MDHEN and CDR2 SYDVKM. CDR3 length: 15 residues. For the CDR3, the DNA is TGTGCCAGCAGTATCACGGGGGCAGGGGTTAACGAGCAGTACTTC. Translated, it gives CASSITGAGVNEQYF.

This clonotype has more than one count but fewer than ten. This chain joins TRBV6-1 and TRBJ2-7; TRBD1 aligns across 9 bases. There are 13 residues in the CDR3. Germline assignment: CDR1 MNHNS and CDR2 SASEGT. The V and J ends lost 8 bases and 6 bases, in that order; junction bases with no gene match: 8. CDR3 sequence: CASGQGLVGEQYF. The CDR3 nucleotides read TGTGCCAGCGGACAGGGGTTAGTCGGCGAGCAGTACTTC.

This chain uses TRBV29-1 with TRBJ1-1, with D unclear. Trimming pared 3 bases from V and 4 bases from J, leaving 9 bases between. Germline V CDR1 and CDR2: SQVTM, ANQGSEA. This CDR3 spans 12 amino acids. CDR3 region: CSVDYHATEAFF. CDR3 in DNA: TGCAGCGTTGATTATCATGCCACTGAAGCTTTCTTT.